This TCR beta chain was sequenced for a study of cytomegalovirus exposure and HLA in healthy donors. Broader study findings: In vitro confirmation showed three CMV-associated chains to be CMV antigen specific. Within an earlier analysis, most TCR beta V segments proved productive either about 90% or about 30% of the time.

The CDR3 sequence is 14 residues long. From germline, CDR1 is SNHLY and CDR2 FYNNEI. With V trimmed by 9 bases and J by 8 bases, 8 bases remained unmatched. It was with 60 Vbeta and 13 Jbeta primers that the PCR ran. Sequencing was performed with immunoSEQ multiplex PCR; in TCRdb, only in-frame clones are kept and a portion is missing. The repertoire holds 120,000 to 150,000 clones, with about 80% as singletons. A few counts support this clone. What it binds is unknown. Sequencing was carried out using PBMCs. The chain couples TRBV2 to TRBJ2-1; 12 bases match TRBD1. The TCR was taken from a woman aged 30 to 39 in good health and CMV-seronegative. The CDR3: CARGGTGGGYEQFF. The CDR3 DNA is TGTGCCAGGGGGGGGACAGGGGGCGGTTATGAGCAGTTCTTC.